The rows below give T cell receptor beta chains drawn from one sample of a study of cytomegalovirus exposure and HLA in healthy donors. Sequenced by immunoSEQ multiplex PCR; TCRdb stores in-frame clones only, minus some. The sample gives 100,000 to 150,000 clones, around 94% of which show up once; less than 1.5% is in the top ten. The sample was PBMCs. These receptors originate from a woman under 30 in good health and CMV-seronegative. Each CDR3 is given with its conserved first and last residue. The order of the fields is clone size, J gene, D gene, V gene, CDR3 DNA, CDR3 protein. A D gene is named only where the DNA matches it firmly. Rows give clone size only sometimes, using once, few, many, or a class for an expanded clone.

clone size: .; J gene: TRBJ2-4; D gene: TRBD1; V gene: TRBV6-5; CDR3 DNA: TGTGCCAGCAGTGACGGGGACAGCCAGTACTTC; CDR3 protein: CASSDGDSQYF
clone size: .; J gene: TRBJ2-7; D gene: TRBD1; V gene: TRBV23-1; CDR3 DNA: TGCGCCAGCAGTCAACAGGGGGCCTACGAGCAGTACTTC; CDR3 protein: CASSQQGAYEQYF
clone size: .; J gene: TRBJ1-1; D gene: .; V gene: TRBV9; CDR3 DNA: TGTGCCAGCAGCGTAGCTCAGGACACTGAAGCTTTCTTT; CDR3 protein: CASSVAQDTEAFF
clone size: once; J gene: TRBJ2-7; D gene: .; V gene: TRBV5-4; CDR3 DNA: TGTGCCAGCAGCTTGGGGGCGTACCAGCCATCCTACGAGCAGTACTTC; CDR3 protein: CASSLGAYQPSYEQYF
clone size: .; J gene: TRBJ2-7; D gene: .; V gene: TRBV2; CDR3 DNA: TGTGCCAGCAGTGAACAGGTCTACGAGCAGTACTTC; CDR3 protein: CASSEQVYEQYF
clone size: .; J gene: TRBJ1-5; D gene: TRBD1; V gene: TRBV5-1; CDR3 DNA: TGCGCCAGCAGCCAGGGGGAGTGGGATCAGCCCCAGCATTTT; CDR3 protein: CASSQGEWDQPQHF
clone size: .; J gene: TRBJ2-1; D gene: TRBD2; V gene: TRBV2; CDR3 DNA: TGTGCCAGCAGGCGGTTAGCGGGTGCCGGGGAGCAGTTCTTC; CDR3 protein: CASRRLAGAGEQFF
clone size: .; J gene: TRBJ2-1; D gene: TRBD2; V gene: TRBV5-1; CDR3 DNA: TGCGCCAGCAGCTTGGTCATCCTAGGGACTAGCGCGGGTGAGCAGTTCTTC; CDR3 protein: CASSLVILGTSAGEQFF
clone size: .; J gene: TRBJ2-4; D gene: TRBD2; V gene: TRBV28; CDR3 DNA: TGTGCCAGCATCAGCGGGGGCCGAACGCTACTAGCCAAAAACATTCAGTACTTC; CDR3 protein: CASISGGRTLLAKNIQYF
clone size: .; J gene: TRBJ2-1; D gene: .; V gene: TRBV7-9; CDR3 DNA: TGTGCCAGCAGCGATACAACTTCTAGCGTTTTATGGCAGTTCTTC; CDR3 protein: CASSDTTSSVLWQFF
clone size: once; J gene: TRBJ2-3; D gene: TRBD2; V gene: TRBV6-5; CDR3 DNA: TGTGCCAGCTACAGCACTAGCGGGAAAGATACGCAGTATTTT; CDR3 protein: CASYSTSGKDTQYF
clone size: .; J gene: TRBJ2-7; D gene: .; V gene: TRBV28; CDR3 DNA: TGTGCCAGCAGTTTTGGGGCAGGGAACTACGAGCAGTACTTC; CDR3 protein: CASSFGAGNYEQYF
clone size: .; J gene: TRBJ2-1; D gene: .; V gene: TRBV2; CDR3 DNA: TGTGCCAGCAGTTGGGATTCTAAGCGGAGCTCCTACAATGAGCAGTTCTTC; CDR3 protein: CASSWDSKRSSYNEQFF
clone size: once; J gene: TRBJ1-2; D gene: TRBD1; V gene: TRBV7-9; CDR3 DNA: TGTGCCAGCAGCGGGGGACAGGGAGGGATTTATGGCTACACCTTC; CDR3 protein: CASSGGQGGIYGYTF
clone size: .; J gene: TRBJ2-5; D gene: TRBD2; V gene: TRBV5-6; CDR3 DNA: TGTGCCAGCAGCCCAATTGCGGGGGATGGAGAGACCCAGTACTTC; CDR3 protein: CASSPIAGDGETQYF
clone size: .; J gene: TRBJ1-1; D gene: TRBD1; V gene: TRBV27; CDR3 DNA: TGTGCCAGCAGGGGGCAGGGGGAGGTTGAAGCTTTCTTT; CDR3 protein: CASRGQGEVEAFF
clone size: .; J gene: TRBJ2-7; D gene: TRBD1; V gene: TRBV9; CDR3 DNA: TGTGCCAGCAGCCCAACCGGGACAGGGCGCTCCTACGAGCAGTACTTC; CDR3 protein: CASSPTGTGRSYEQYF
clone size: .; J gene: TRBJ1-5; D gene: TRBD1; V gene: TRBV30; CDR3 DNA: TGTGCCTGGAGTCAAGGGGGCGCTGGACAGCCCCAGCATTTT; CDR3 protein: CAWSQGGAGQPQHF
clone size: .; J gene: TRBJ1-2; D gene: TRBD1; V gene: TRBV2; CDR3 DNA: TGTGCCAGCGGGGGACAGCCTGTAGCTAACTATGGCTACACCTTC; CDR3 protein: CASGGQPVANYGYTF
clone size: .; J gene: TRBJ1-1; D gene: TRBD1; V gene: TRBV6-1; CDR3 DNA: TGTGCCAGCAGAATTGCAGGGGGAGACGATGAAGCTTTCTTT; CDR3 protein: CASRIAGGDDEAFF
clone size: .; J gene: TRBJ2-5; D gene: TRBD2; V gene: TRBV29-1; CDR3 DNA: TGCAGCGTTGTTTACCTGGCCGGGACTAGAAAGTTAGAGACCCAGTACTTC; CDR3 protein: CSVVYLAGTRKLETQYF
clone size: .; J gene: TRBJ2-7; D gene: TRBD2; V gene: TRBV28; CDR3 DNA: TGTGCCAGCACGGGGGGGTCTTTCTACGAGCAGTACTTC; CDR3 protein: CASTGGSFYEQYF
clone size: .; J gene: TRBJ1-4; D gene: .; V gene: TRBV9; CDR3 DNA: TGTGCCAGCAGCGAGGGCTATTCAGGGGAAAAACTGTTTTTT; CDR3 protein: CASSEGYSGEKLFF
clone size: .; J gene: TRBJ1-1; D gene: .; V gene: TRBV6-1; CDR3 DNA: TGTGCCAGCAGTCTACGCATGGACACTGAAGCTTTCTTT; CDR3 protein: CASSLRMDTEAFF
clone size: once; J gene: TRBJ1-1; D gene: .; V gene: TRBV19; CDR3 DNA: TGTGCCAGTAGTATCGTTAAGAACACTGAAGCTTTCTTT; CDR3 protein: CASSIVKNTEAFF
clone size: .; J gene: TRBJ2-7; D gene: .; V gene: TRBV5-6; CDR3 DNA: TGTGCCAGCAGCCGGAGCGTGGACGAGCAGTACTTC; CDR3 protein: CASSRSVDEQYF
clone size: once; J gene: TRBJ2-7; D gene: TRBD2; V gene: TRBV28; CDR3 DNA: TGTGCCAGCAGTCTTGTTAGCGGGAGTATCTACGAGCAGTACTTC; CDR3 protein: CASSLVSGSIYEQYF
clone size: .; J gene: TRBJ1-1; D gene: .; V gene: TRBV28; CDR3 DNA: TGTGCCAGCAGTCCTTCGACTGAAGCTTTCTTT; CDR3 protein: CASSPSTEAFF
clone size: .; J gene: TRBJ1-2; D gene: TRBD1; V gene: TRBV11-2; CDR3 DNA: TGTGCCAGCAGCAACCGGGACAGGAGAGCCTATGGCTACACCTTC; CDR3 protein: CASSNRDRRAYGYTF
clone size: .; J gene: TRBJ2-1; D gene: .; V gene: TRBV18; CDR3 DNA: TGTGCCAGCTCACCAACTAATTACAATGAGCAGTTCTTC; CDR3 protein: CASSPTNYNEQFF
clone size: .; J gene: TRBJ2-5; D gene: .; V gene: TRBV28; CDR3 DNA: TGTGCCAGCAGTGGTCCAGGGGTGGAGACCCAGTACTTC; CDR3 protein: CASSGPGVETQYF
clone size: .; J gene: TRBJ2-7; D gene: .; V gene: TRBV7-9; CDR3 DNA: TGTGCCAGCAGCCTTAGCTACGAGCAGTACTTC; CDR3 protein: CASSLSYEQYF
clone size: .; J gene: TRBJ2-4; D gene: TRBD2; V gene: TRBV5-6; CDR3 DNA: TGTGCCAGCAGCTGGCCCGGGACTAGCGACATTCAGTACTTC; CDR3 protein: CASSWPGTSDIQYF
clone size: .; J gene: TRBJ2-7; D gene: TRBD2; V gene: TRBV7-9; CDR3 DNA: TGTGCCAGCAGCTTTGGGACTAGTGATGAGCAGTACTTC; CDR3 protein: CASSFGTSDEQYF
clone size: .; J gene: TRBJ2-7; D gene: .; V gene: TRBV7-9; CDR3 DNA: TGTGCCAGCAGCGCTAAAGGGGGGGGGCACGTCTTGGAGCAGTACTTC; CDR3 protein: CASSAKGGGHVLEQYF
clone size: .; J gene: TRBJ1-1; D gene: TRBD1; V gene: TRBV10-2; CDR3 DNA: TGCGCCAGCCAGGGACAGCTTGGCGCTGAAGCTTTCTTT; CDR3 protein: CASQGQLGAEAFF
clone size: once; J gene: TRBJ2-7; D gene: .; V gene: TRBV5-6; CDR3 DNA: TGTGCCAGCAGCACACGTAGACAGAACTACGAGCAGTACTTC; CDR3 protein: CASSTRRQNYEQYF
clone size: .; J gene: TRBJ2-1; D gene: TRBD2; V gene: TRBV19; CDR3 DNA: TGTGCCAGTAGTCCCGGACTAGCGGGAGGGCCAAGTTATGAGCAGTTCTTC; CDR3 protein: CASSPGLAGGPSYEQFF
clone size: .; J gene: TRBJ1-4; D gene: .; V gene: TRBV15; CDR3 DNA: TGTGCCACCAGCAGAGTACCCCAGCGGGATGAAAAACTGTTTTTT; CDR3 protein: CATSRVPQRDEKLFF
clone size: .; J gene: TRBJ2-7; D gene: .; V gene: TRBV19; CDR3 DNA: TGTGCCAGTATGGCAGGACACGGGCTCGAGCAGTACTTC; CDR3 protein: CASMAGHGLEQYF
clone size: .; J gene: TRBJ2-7; D gene: .; V gene: TRBV20-1; CDR3 DNA: TGCAGTGCTAGGAGGGTCGAGCAGTACTTC; CDR3 protein: CSARRVEQYF
clone size: .; J gene: TRBJ2-1; D gene: TRBD2; V gene: TRBV4-1; CDR3 DNA: TGCGCCACTGGGACTAGCGGGAGCGGTTGGAATGAGCAGTTCTTC; CDR3 protein: CATGTSGSGWNEQFF
clone size: few; J gene: TRBJ2-7; D gene: .; V gene: TRBV10-2; CDR3 DNA: TGCGCCAGCAGTGAGCAAGGGGTAGGCGAGCAGTACTTC; CDR3 protein: CASSEQGVGEQYF
clone size: once; J gene: TRBJ1-1; D gene: .; V gene: TRBV18; CDR3 DNA: TGTGCCAGCTCAGAGGGGAACACTGAAGCTTTCTTT; CDR3 protein: CASSEGNTEAFF
clone size: .; J gene: TRBJ1-2; D gene: TRBD1; V gene: TRBV7-2; CDR3 DNA: TGTGCCAGCAGCTTAGGGCAGGGGGTATTCTATGGCTACACCTTC; CDR3 protein: CASSLGQGVFYGYTF